The clone carrying this T cell receptor beta chain was recorded a few times. Its target is unknown. This sample was included in a study of graft-versus-host responses after intestinal transplantation. This CDR3 comprises 15 residues. Germline V lookup: CDR1 MNHEY, CDR2 SVGAGI. Trimming stripped 1 base from V and 7 bases from J, with 17 bases between. The assay was immunoSEQ multiplex PCR, and TCRdb's table has in-frame clones only and misses some. The repertoire includes tens of thousands of clones, roughly four fifths of them detected once, and 15% to 20% sits in the top ten. The TCR was taken from a human donor who received an intestinal transplant. The chain carries TRBV6-5 and TRBJ2-7, with D perhaps TRBD1 or TRBD2 (6 bases each). This material consisted of unstimulated CD8+ T cells sorted from spleen or lymph node cells, taken before intestinal transplant. The CDR3 region is CASSYLGAEGGEQYF. CDR3 in DNA: TGTGCCAGCAGTTACTTGGGGGCTGAGGGAGGAGAGCAGTACTTC.